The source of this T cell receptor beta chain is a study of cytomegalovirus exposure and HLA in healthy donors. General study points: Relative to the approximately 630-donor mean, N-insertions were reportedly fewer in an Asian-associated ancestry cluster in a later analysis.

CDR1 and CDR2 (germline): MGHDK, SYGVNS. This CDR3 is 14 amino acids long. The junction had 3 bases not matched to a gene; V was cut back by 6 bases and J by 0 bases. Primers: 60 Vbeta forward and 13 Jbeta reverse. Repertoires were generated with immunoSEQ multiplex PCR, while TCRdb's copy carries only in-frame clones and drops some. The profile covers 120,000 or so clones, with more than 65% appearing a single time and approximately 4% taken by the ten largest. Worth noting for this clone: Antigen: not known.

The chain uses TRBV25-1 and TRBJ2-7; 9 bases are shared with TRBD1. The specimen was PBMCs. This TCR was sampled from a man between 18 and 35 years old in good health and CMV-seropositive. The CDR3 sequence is CASRPGQGSYEQYF. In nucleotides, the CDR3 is TGTGCCAGCAGGCCGGGACAGGGCTCCTACGAGCAGTACTTC.